These T cell receptor beta chains were read from a single sample in a study of T cells in tuberculosis. Profiled with immunoSEQ multiplex PCR; TCRdb holds only in-frame clones, not every one. Among more than 35,000 clones listed, about 95% were seen once. Input material: PBMCs. These receptors came from a donor aged 5-35 years with latent tuberculosis or without tuberculosis infection. The CDR3 runs from the conserved cysteine through the conserved F or W. The order of the fields is D gene, J gene, V gene, clone size, CDR3 protein, CDR3 DNA. The D gene is left open where the match is weak. Not all rows give a size; the values are once, few, many and, for expanded clones, a class.

d_call: TRBD2; j_call: TRBJ2-3; v_call: TRBV6-6; clone_size: -; cdr3_aa: CASSGTRRTDTQYF; cdr3_nt: TGTGCCAGCAGTGGGACTAGGCGCACAGATACGCAGTATTTT
d_call: TRBD2; j_call: TRBJ2-3; v_call: TRBV5-5; clone_size: -; cdr3_aa: CASSPHSGRASADTQYF; cdr3_nt: TGTGCCAGCAGCCCCCATAGCGGGAGGGCCTCAGCAGATACGCAGTATTTT
d_call: -; j_call: TRBJ2-2; v_call: TRBV2; clone_size: -; cdr3_aa: CASFPTGNTGELFF; cdr3_nt: TGTGCCTCTTTCCCGACGGGAAACACCGGGGAGCTGTTTTTT
d_call: -; j_call: TRBJ1-2; v_call: TRBV18; clone_size: -; cdr3_aa: CASSEGVNNYGYTF; cdr3_nt: TGTGCCAGCTCAGAAGGGGTCAATAACTATGGCTACACCTTC
d_call: TRBD1; j_call: TRBJ1-6; v_call: TRBV6-1; clone_size: few; cdr3_aa: CASTSDRVGNSPLHF; cdr3_nt: TGTGCCAGCACCTCGGACAGGGTAGGTAATTCACCCCTCCACTTT
d_call: TRBD1; j_call: TRBJ2-7; v_call: TRBV7-9; clone_size: -; cdr3_aa: CASSRPGTGTPSYEQYF; cdr3_nt: TGTGCCAGCAGTCGTCCCGGGACAGGGACCCCCTCCTACGAGCAGTACTTC
d_call: TRBD1; j_call: TRBJ2-7; v_call: TRBV11-2; clone_size: -; cdr3_aa: CASSDGTAYEQYF; cdr3_nt: TGTGCCAGCAGCGACGGGACAGCCTACGAGCAGTACTTC
d_call: -; j_call: TRBJ2-7; v_call: TRBV5-1; clone_size: -; cdr3_aa: CASSLGLEGPYEQYF; cdr3_nt: TGCGCCAGCAGCTTGGGACTAGAGGGTCCCTACGAGCAGTACTTC
d_call: -; j_call: TRBJ1-1; v_call: TRBV6-6; clone_size: -; cdr3_aa: CASSYQGMNTEAFF; cdr3_nt: TGTGCCAGCAGTTATCAGGGTATGAACACTGAAGCTTTCTTT
d_call: -; j_call: TRBJ2-7; v_call: TRBV30; clone_size: -; cdr3_aa: CAWSTRVMSAGEQYF; cdr3_nt: TGTGCCTGGAGTACCCGGGTGATGTCAGCGGGCGAGCAGTACTTC
d_call: -; j_call: TRBJ1-2; v_call: TRBV6-6; clone_size: -; cdr3_aa: CASSLGGYTF; cdr3_nt: TGTGCCAGCTCCCTTGGCGGCTACACCTTC
d_call: TRBD1; j_call: TRBJ1-2; v_call: TRBV5-5; clone_size: once; cdr3_aa: CASSLTTGIYGYTF; cdr3_nt: TGTGCCAGCAGTTTGACGACAGGGATTTATGGCTACACCTTC
d_call: TRBD2; j_call: TRBJ2-7; v_call: TRBV5-1; clone_size: -; cdr3_aa: CASSLDLAGGPYEQYF; cdr3_nt: TGCGCCAGCAGCTTGGACTTAGCGGGAGGGCCTTACGAGCAGTACTTC
d_call: TRBD2; j_call: TRBJ2-2; v_call: TRBV10-3; clone_size: -; cdr3_aa: CATAGTSGKGGELFF; cdr3_nt: TGTGCCACCGCCGGGACTAGCGGCAAGGGCGGGGAGCTGTTTTTT
d_call: -; j_call: TRBJ1-2; v_call: TRBV6-1; clone_size: -; cdr3_aa: CASKAQGFYGYTF; cdr3_nt: TGTGCCAGCAAAGCACAGGGATTCTATGGCTACACCTTC
d_call: TRBD2; j_call: TRBJ2-7; v_call: TRBV11-2; clone_size: -; cdr3_aa: CASSLSSTSGNYEQYF; cdr3_nt: TGTGCCAGCAGCTTAAGTTCGACTAGCGGGAACTACGAGCAGTACTTC
d_call: -; j_call: TRBJ2-7; v_call: TRBV11-2; clone_size: once; cdr3_aa: CATRMDSTYEQYF; cdr3_nt: TGTGCCACCCGAATGGACAGCACCTACGAGCAGTACTTC
d_call: -; j_call: TRBJ1-5; v_call: TRBV7-8; clone_size: -; cdr3_aa: CASSPRDSGSAQHF; cdr3_nt: TGTGCCAGCAGCCCCCGGGACTCAGGATCAGCCCAGCATTTT
d_call: TRBD1; j_call: TRBJ1-2; v_call: TRBV25-1; clone_size: -; cdr3_aa: CASSEYETGGPDTF; cdr3_nt: TGTGCCAGCAGTGAATATGAGACAGGGGGGCCAGACACCTTC
d_call: -; j_call: TRBJ1-1; v_call: TRBV7-6; clone_size: -; cdr3_aa: CASSPRHMNTEAFF; cdr3_nt: TGTGCCAGCAGCCCCCGACATATGAACACTGAAGCTTTCTTT
d_call: TRBD1; j_call: TRBJ2-7; v_call: TRBV27; clone_size: -; cdr3_aa: CASSLLGQGASHEQYF; cdr3_nt: TGTGCCAGCAGTCTCTTAGGACAGGGGGCAAGCCACGAGCAGTACTTC
d_call: TRBD1; j_call: TRBJ2-1; v_call: TRBV5-1; clone_size: -; cdr3_aa: CASSLGQGSEFF; cdr3_nt: TGCGCCAGCAGCTTAGGACAGGGATCAGAGTTCTTC
d_call: -; j_call: TRBJ2-1; v_call: TRBV27; clone_size: -; cdr3_aa: CASSPPLQTYNEQFF; cdr3_nt: TGTGCCAGCAGTCCCCCACTGCAAACCTACAATGAGCAGTTCTTC
d_call: -; j_call: TRBJ1-2; v_call: TRBV5-6; clone_size: few; cdr3_aa: CASSPDTGGYTF; cdr3_nt: TGTGCCAGCAGCCCCGACACAGGGGGCTACACCTTC
d_call: -; j_call: TRBJ2-2; v_call: TRBV18; clone_size: -; cdr3_aa: CASSLTRGNSYTGELFF; cdr3_nt: TGTGCCAGCTCACTAACCAGGGGAAATTCGTACACCGGGGAGCTGTTTTTT
d_call: -; j_call: TRBJ1-1; v_call: TRBV5-5; clone_size: few; cdr3_aa: CASSPIMTVNTEAFF; cdr3_nt: TGTGCCAGCAGCCCGATTATGACAGTGAACACTGAAGCTTTCTTT
d_call: TRBD2; j_call: TRBJ2-3; v_call: TRBV9; clone_size: -; cdr3_aa: CASSVRPTSPSTDTQYF; cdr3_nt: TGTGCCAGCAGCGTCCGACCGACTAGCCCAAGCACAGATACGCAGTATTTT
d_call: -; j_call: TRBJ1-1; v_call: TRBV6-1; clone_size: -; cdr3_aa: CASCGDILNTEAFF; cdr3_nt: TGTGCCAGCTGTGGGGACATCCTGAACACTGAAGCTTTCTTT
d_call: TRBD1; j_call: TRBJ1-1; v_call: TRBV6-1; clone_size: -; cdr3_aa: CASSEGQGDTEAFF; cdr3_nt: TGTGCCAGCAGTGAAGGACAGGGTGACACTGAAGCTTTCTTT
d_call: TRBD1; j_call: TRBJ1-2; v_call: TRBV7-3; clone_size: -; cdr3_aa: CASSLGTGGTGYTF; cdr3_nt: TGTGCCAGCAGCCTGGGGACAGGGGGCACTGGCTACACCTTC
d_call: -; j_call: TRBJ2-3; v_call: TRBV27; clone_size: -; cdr3_aa: CASSRSGFSTDTQYF; cdr3_nt: TGTGCCAGCAGCCGGAGCGGATTCAGCACAGATACGCAGTATTTT
d_call: -; j_call: TRBJ2-3; v_call: TRBV6-5; clone_size: -; cdr3_aa: CASSYHQGLRDTQYF; cdr3_nt: TGTGCCAGCAGTTACCACCAGGGCCTCCGGGATACGCAGTATTTT
d_call: -; j_call: TRBJ1-2; v_call: TRBV29-1; clone_size: -; cdr3_aa: CSVRDSNYGYTF; cdr3_nt: TGCAGCGTTAGAGATTCTAACTATGGCTACACCTTC
d_call: TRBD1; j_call: TRBJ1-4; v_call: TRBV6-1; clone_size: -; cdr3_aa: CASSPIGTAEKLFF; cdr3_nt: TGTGCCAGCAGCCCAATAGGGACAGCCGAAAAACTGTTTTTT
d_call: TRBD1; j_call: TRBJ1-1; v_call: TRBV2; clone_size: -; cdr3_aa: CASDQATGTLNTEAFF; cdr3_nt: TGTGCCAGCGATCAGGCGACAGGGACCCTGAACACTGAAGCTTTCTTT
d_call: TRBD2; j_call: TRBJ2-1; v_call: TRBV9; clone_size: -; cdr3_aa: CASSVDPSGGDTEQFF; cdr3_nt: TGTGCCAGCAGCGTAGATCCTAGCGGGGGGGATACTGAGCAGTTCTTC
d_call: -; j_call: TRBJ1-1; v_call: TRBV7-9; clone_size: -; cdr3_aa: CASSADRPEAFF; cdr3_nt: TGTGCCAGCAGCGCAGACAGGCCTGAGGCTTTCTTT
d_call: -; j_call: TRBJ2-7; v_call: TRBV6-1; clone_size: -; cdr3_aa: CASSKSYEQYF; cdr3_nt: TGTGCCAGCAGTAAGAGCTACGAGCAGTACTTC
d_call: TRBD1; j_call: TRBJ1-4; v_call: TRBV5-4; clone_size: -; cdr3_aa: CASSYGTGNEKLFF; cdr3_nt: TGTGCCAGCAGCTACGGGACAGGCAACGAAAAACTGTTTTTT
d_call: TRBD1; j_call: TRBJ1-5; v_call: TRBV19; clone_size: -; cdr3_aa: CATRTGGAPFGNQPQHF; cdr3_nt: TGTGCCACCCGGACAGGGGGCGCTCCTTTTGGCAATCAGCCCCAGCATTTT
d_call: TRBD1; j_call: TRBJ1-2; v_call: TRBV5-1; clone_size: once; cdr3_aa: CASSGSGTGDYGYTF; cdr3_nt: TGCGCCAGCAGCGGCTCCGGGACAGGGGACTATGGCTACACCTTC
d_call: TRBD1; j_call: TRBJ1-2; v_call: TRBV7-2; clone_size: -; cdr3_aa: CASSLRGRGYTF; cdr3_nt: TGTGCCAGCAGCTTAAGGGGGCGCGGCTACACCTTC
d_call: -; j_call: TRBJ2-7; v_call: TRBV7-9; clone_size: -; cdr3_aa: CASSFPRGSSYEQYF; cdr3_nt: TGTGCCAGCAGCTTCCCTCGAGGGAGCTCCTACGAGCAGTACTTC
d_call: TRBD2; j_call: TRBJ2-1; v_call: TRBV4-2; clone_size: -; cdr3_aa: CASLLGEGLSNNEQFF; cdr3_nt: TGTGCCAGCCTTCTCGGGGAGGGGCTCTCCAACAATGAGCAGTTCTTC
d_call: TRBD1; j_call: TRBJ2-7; v_call: TRBV6-5; clone_size: once; cdr3_aa: CASSRTGEVYEQYF; cdr3_nt: TGTGCCAGCAGTCGGACAGGGGAAGTATACGAGCAGTACTTC
d_call: -; j_call: TRBJ1-1; v_call: TRBV19; clone_size: -; cdr3_aa: CATLTVPMEAFF; cdr3_nt: TGTGCCACCTTGACAGTTCCCATGGAAGCTTTCTTT
d_call: -; j_call: TRBJ1-5; v_call: TRBV6-5; clone_size: -; cdr3_aa: CASSDRDQPQHF; cdr3_nt: TGTGCCAGCAGTGACAGAGATCAGCCCCAGCATTTT
d_call: TRBD1; j_call: TRBJ1-2; v_call: TRBV7-2; clone_size: -; cdr3_aa: CASSSSAGGPYGYTF; cdr3_nt: TGTGCCAGCAGCTCCAGTGCAGGGGGCCCCTATGGCTACACCTTC
d_call: -; j_call: TRBJ2-5; v_call: TRBV21-1; clone_size: once; cdr3_aa: CASSKGREQGGPIQETQYF; cdr3_nt: TGTGCCAGCAGCAAAGGGAGAGAACAGGGAGGGCCTATACAAGAGACCCAGTACTTC